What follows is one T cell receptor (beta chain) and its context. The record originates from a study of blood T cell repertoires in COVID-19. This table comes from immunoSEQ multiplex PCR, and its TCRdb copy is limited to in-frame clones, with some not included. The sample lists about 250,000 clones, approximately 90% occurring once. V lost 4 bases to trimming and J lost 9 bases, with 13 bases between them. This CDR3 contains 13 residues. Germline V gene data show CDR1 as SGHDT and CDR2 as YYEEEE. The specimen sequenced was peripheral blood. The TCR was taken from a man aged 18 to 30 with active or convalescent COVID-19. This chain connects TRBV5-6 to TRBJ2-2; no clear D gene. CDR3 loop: CASSPPSVRELFF. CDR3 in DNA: TGTGCCAGCAGCCCTCCCTCGGTCCGGGAGCTGTTTTTT.